The 4 T cell receptor beta chains below were found in one sample sequenced in a study of OX40 agonist ivuxolimab in advanced cancers. Measured with immunoSEQ multiplex PCR; TCRdb has only the in-frame clones, and not every one. The sample has tens of thousands of clones, about 85% seen once. The sequencing here drew on CD4+ or CD8+ T cells sorted from blood, taken in a trial of the OX40 agonist ivuxolimab. These receptors came from an adult with an advanced solid tumor such as melanoma, head and neck, liver or kidney cancer.

In DNA, the CDR3 is TGTGCCATCAGTGATGAGGAGACCCAGTACTTC. This gives the protein CAISDEETQYF. This chain links TRBV10-3 with TRBJ2-5; D unclear. Between the trimmed V and J ends, which lost 3 bases and 5 bases, there was a span of 4 bases. Germline CDR1 and CDR2: ENHRY and SYGVKD. CDR3 length: 11 amino acids.

V and J are TRBV6-1 and TRBJ2-5; 13 positions agree with TRBD2. V trimming: 4 bases; J trimming: 0 bases; junction bases outside the gene matches: 11. The CDR3 extends over 19 amino acids. Looked up from germline, CDR1 is MNHNS and CDR2 is SASEGT. The chain's CDR3 is CASSGGLAGYPWDQETQYF. The CDR3 nucleotides read TGTGCCAGCAGTGGGGGACTAGCGGGATATCCTTGGGACCAAGAGACCCAGTACTTC.

The chain joins TRBV7-2 to TRBJ2-3, with unresolved D. V lost 5 bases, J lost 0 bases, and 9 bases lay in between. The germline V gene has CDR1 SGHTA and CDR2 FQGNSA. The CDR3 length is 14 residues. Written as DNA, the CDR3 is TGTGCCAGCAGCCTCTCGGGCAGCACAGATACGCAGTATTTT. Translation gives CASSLSGSTDTQYF.

The chain is built from TRBV19 and TRBJ1-2; D possibly corresponds to TRBD1 (5 bases). The CDR3 loop spans 14 amino acids. V was shortened by 7 bases and J by 2 bases, with 14 bases between the two germline ends. Germline CDR1 reads LNHDA; CDR2 reads SQIVND (reference sequence). The CDR3 nucleotides read TGTGCCAGTACTGACCGGGACTCCAACTATGGCTACACCTTC. This codes for CASTDRDSNYGYTF.